This T cell receptor (beta chain) came from a study of cytomegalovirus exposure and HLA in healthy donors. Study-wide results and caveats: Among CMV-associated TCR beta chains, most appeared HLA-restricted in a later analysis. Some V segments, including TRBV6-2 and TRBV6-3, were excluded as indistinguishable. Common viral pathogens were later found to be apparently linked to several of the most significant clusters. TCR beta sequences numbering 15,000 to 20,000 were associated with HLA alleles at 0.05 false discovery rate in a later analysis.

CDR1 SNHLY and CDR2 FYNNEI come from the germline V gene. The V end lost 8 bases, the J end lost 5 bases, and 18 bases lay between the germline ends. This CDR3 comprises 14 residues. Primers for the PCR totalled 60 Vbeta and 13 Jbeta. This table comes from immunoSEQ multiplex PCR, and its TCRdb copy is limited to in-frame clones, with some not included. The sample has roughly 69,000 clones, under 85% seen once. As for this clone: What it binds is not known.

The chain carries TRBV2 and TRBJ1-1, with D possibly TRBD1 on 6 matching bases. This TCR was recovered from a man aged 50-60 years in good health and CMV-seronegative. The sample consisted of PBMCs. CDR3 DNA sequence: TGTGCCAGCCGGAACAGGGAGATTTTTACTGAAGCTTTCTTT. Protein: CASRNREIFTEAFF. The variable domain in full, completed from reference TRBV2 and TRBJ1-1, reads EPEVTQTPSHQVTQMGQEVILRCVPISNHLYFYWYRQILGQKVEFLVSFYNNEISEKSEIFDDQFSVERPDGSNFTLKIRSTKLEDSAMYFCASRNREIFTEAFFGQGTRLTVV.